Below, one TCR beta chain is given with its context. TCRdb recomputed calls from the 5' RACE reads with MiXCR, one row per CDR3 protein. There are some 300,000 distinct CDR3 sequences in the sample; 12% occur only once, and roughly 7% lies in the top ten. The record originates from a study of identical twins. The CDR3 length is 16 residues. The V gene's germline CDR1 is KGHDR and CDR2 SFDVKD. Trimming pared 0 bases from V and 2 bases from J, leaving 11 bases between. The sample also formed part of further work on yellow fever vaccine responses in identical twins.

This TCR was recovered from a young woman in good health. The rearrangement links TRBV24-1 to TRBJ2-3; tentatively, D is TRBD2 (6 bases). Sequences were obtained from CD8+ T cells sorted from blood. The CDR3 DNA reads as TGTGCCACCAGTGATTTGCGCCGGGAGCTCACAGATACGCAGTATTTT. It is translated as CATSDLRRELTDTQYF.